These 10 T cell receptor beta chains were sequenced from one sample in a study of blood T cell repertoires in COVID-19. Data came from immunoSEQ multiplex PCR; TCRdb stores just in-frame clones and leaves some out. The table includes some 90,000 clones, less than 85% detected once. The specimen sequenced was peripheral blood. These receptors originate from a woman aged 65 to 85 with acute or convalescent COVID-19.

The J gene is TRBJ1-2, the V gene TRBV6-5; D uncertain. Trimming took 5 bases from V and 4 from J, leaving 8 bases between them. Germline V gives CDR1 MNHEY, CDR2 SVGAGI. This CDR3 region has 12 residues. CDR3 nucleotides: TGTGCCAGCAGTCCTGGCCCCTATGGCTACACCTTC. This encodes CASSPGPYGYTF.

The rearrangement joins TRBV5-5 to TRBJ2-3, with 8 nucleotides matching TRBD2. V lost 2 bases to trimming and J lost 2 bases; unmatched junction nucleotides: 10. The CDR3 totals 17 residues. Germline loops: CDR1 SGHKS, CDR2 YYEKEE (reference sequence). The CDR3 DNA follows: TGTGCCAGCAGCTTTCAAAGCGGGGGAAAAAACACAGATACGCAGTATTTT. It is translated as CASSFQSGGKNTDTQYF. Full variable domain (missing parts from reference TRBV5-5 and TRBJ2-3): DAGVTQSPTHLIKTRGQQVTLRCSPISGHKSVSWYQQVLGQGPQFIFQYYEKEERGRGNFPDRFSARQFPNYSSELNVNALLLGDSALYLCASSFQSGGKNTDTQYFGPGTRLTVL.

The CDR3 spells CASSLRPGQGRRAYNSPLHF. The CDR3, as DNA: TGTGCCAGCAGTTTACGACCGGGACAGGGCCGGAGAGCCTATAATTCACCCCTCCACTTT. The chain couples TRBV27 to TRBJ1-6, with 9 bases matching TRBD1. The length of the CDR3 is 20 residues. Germline CDR1 is MNHEY and CDR2 is SMNVEV (reference sequence). Trimming at V came to 2 bases and at J to 2 bases, leaving 13 bases not matched to a gene.

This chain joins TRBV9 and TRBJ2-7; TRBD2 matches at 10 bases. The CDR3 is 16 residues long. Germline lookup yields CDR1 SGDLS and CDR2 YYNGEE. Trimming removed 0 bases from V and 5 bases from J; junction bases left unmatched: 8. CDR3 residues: CASSVGWASGRNEQYF. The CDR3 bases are TGTGCCAGCAGCGTAGGATGGGCTAGCGGGAGAAACGAGCAGTACTTC.

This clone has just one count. The CDR3 nucleotides read TGCAGCGTTGCCGGGACTAGCGGGACTTACAATGAGCAGTTCTTC. This codes for CSVAGTSGTYNEQFF. V gene TRBV29-1 combines with J gene TRBJ2-1; 13 positions agree with TRBD2. After removal of 4 bases from V and 4 bases from J, the junction contained 4 bases not matched to a gene. The CDR3 runs 15 residues. The V gene's germline CDR1 is SQVTM and CDR2 ANQGSEA.

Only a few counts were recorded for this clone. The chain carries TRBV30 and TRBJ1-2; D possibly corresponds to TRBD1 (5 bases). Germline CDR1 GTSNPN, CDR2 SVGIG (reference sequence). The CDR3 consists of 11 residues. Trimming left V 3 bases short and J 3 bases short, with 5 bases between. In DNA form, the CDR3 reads TGTGCCTGGAGGACAGACTATGGCTACACCTTC. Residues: CAWRTDYGYTF.

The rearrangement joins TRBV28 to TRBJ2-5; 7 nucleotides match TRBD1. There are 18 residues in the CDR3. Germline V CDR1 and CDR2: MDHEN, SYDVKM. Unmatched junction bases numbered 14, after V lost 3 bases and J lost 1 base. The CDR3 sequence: CASSLVPPGTVSQETQYF. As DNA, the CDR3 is TGTGCCAGCAGTTTGGTACCCCCCGGGACAGTGTCCCAAGAGACCCAGTACTTC.

CDR3 nucleotide sequence: TGTGCCAGCAGCTTCAGGACAGGGGGCTTCACTGAAGCTTTCTTT. Encoded protein: CASSFRTGGFTEAFF. The chain links TRBV13 to TRBJ1-1; 11 nucleotides line up with TRBD1. CDR3 length: 15 residues. The germline V gene encodes CDR1 PRHDT and CDR2 FYEKMQ (reference sequence). Unmatched junction bases numbered 4, after V lost 3 bases and J lost 4 bases.

For the CDR3, the DNA is TGCGCCAGCGCTAGGACAGGCGCAAACACTGAAGCTTTCTTT. It encodes CASARTGANTEAFF. The genes are TRBV5-1 and TRBJ1-1; TRBD1 agrees at 7 bases. The CDR3 spans 14 residues. Germline-derived CDR1 and CDR2 are SGHRS and YFSETQ. The V gene end was trimmed by 7 bases and the J gene end by 2 bases; junction bases not matched to a gene: 8. Drawing the rest from reference TRBV5-1 and TRBJ1-1, the complete variable domain is KAGVTQTPRYLIKTRGQQVTLSCSPISGHRSVSWYQQTPGQGLQFLFEYFSETQRNKGNFPGRFSGRQFSNSRSEMNVSTLELGDSALYLCASARTGANTEAFFGQGTRLTVV.

The chain's CDR3 is CASNVAGINYGYTF. CDR3 sequence (DNA): TGTGCCAGTAATGTCGCAGGGATTAACTATGGCTACACCTTC. This rearrangement joins TRBV19 to TRBJ1-2, with D possibly being TRBD1 (5 bases). The V gene lost 7 bases and the J gene lost 1 base, with 13 bases spanning the gap. The CDR3 covers 14 residues. Germline CDR1 and CDR2: LNHDA and SQIVND (reference sequence).